These 18 T cell receptor beta chains were sequenced from one sample in a study of T cell responses to AZD1222 COVID-19 vaccine. Sequenced by immunoSEQ multiplex PCR; TCRdb stores in-frame clones only, minus some. The table shows more than 85,000 clones, with around 90% occurring only once. Sequenced here: peripheral blood, sampled 28 days after the second AZD1222 dose. Source of these receptors: an adult who received the AZD1222 COVID-19 vaccine.

The chain links TRBV4-2 to TRBJ2-3; no firm D call. Germline CDR1 and CDR2: LGHNA and YNFKEQ. The CDR3 length is 13 residues. With 0 bases removed from V and 4 bases from J, the gap between germline ends came to 5 bases. The CDR3 nucleotides read TGTGCCAGCAGCCAAGATCCCCCAGATACGCAGTATTTT. Translating gives CASSQDPPDTQYF.

This chain links TRBV5-5 with TRBJ1-3; D is undetermined. Germline V lookup: CDR1 SGHKS, CDR2 YYEKEE (reference sequence). Trimming took off 0 bases at V and 2 bases at J, with 3 bases between the two ends. The CDR3 covers 13 residues. The CDR3 sequence is CASSLGAGNTIYF. The CDR3 coding sequence is TGTGCCAGCAGCTTGGGGGCTGGAAACACCATATATTTT.

The chain recombines TRBV4-1 with TRBJ1-2; D may be TRBD1 (5 bases). The CDR3 loop spans 15 amino acids. From germline, CDR1 is MGHRA and CDR2 YSYEKL. Trimming stripped 0 bases from V and 8 bases from J, with 16 bases between. The CDR3 is CASSQDGHTGEGYTF. The CDR3 DNA is TGCGCCAGCAGCCAAGACGGGCACACAGGAGAGGGCTACACCTTC.

The gene calls are TRBV7-2 and TRBJ1-2; 8 bases align to TRBD1. Trimming cost V 5 bases and J 4 bases; bases outside gene matches: 9. Germline values: CDR1 SGHTA, CDR2 FQGNSA. The CDR3 covers 15 residues. The DNA for the CDR3 is TGTGCCAGCAGCGGGGGGGGACAGGAATTCTATGGCTACACCTTC. Protein sequence: CASSGGGQEFYGYTF.

V gene TRBV7-9 combines with J gene TRBJ2-7; D uncertain. The CDR3 runs to 11 residues. Trimming removed 4 bases at V and 5 bases at J, with 6 bases between. Looked up from germline, CDR1 is SEHNR and CDR2 is FQNEAQ (reference sequence). The DNA for the CDR3 is TGTGCCAGCAGCTCGGGCAACGAGCAGTACTTC. It yields the protein CASSSGNEQYF.

The rearrangement joins TRBV5-1 to TRBJ2-1, with D perhaps TRBD1 (6 bases). This CDR3 spans 13 amino acids. Looked up from germline, CDR1 is SGHRS and CDR2 is YFSETQ. Deletions cut 0 bases from V and 5 bases from J, with 6 bases between. CDR3 nucleotides: TGCGCCAGCAGCTTGGGACAGGACAATGAGCAGTTCTTC. As protein: CASSLGQDNEQFF.

This rearrangement joins TRBV27 to TRBJ1-1, with D possibly TRBD1 on 5 matching bases. Germline V lookup: CDR1 MNHEY, CDR2 SMNVEV (reference sequence). The CDR3 length is 16 residues. V lost 0 bases and J 3 bases, leaving 14 bases between the germline ends. The CDR3 coding sequence is TGTGCCAGCAGTTTATCGGGACGTCCCTGGGACACTGAAGCTTTCTTT. The encoded protein is CASSLSGRPWDTEAFF.

This chain connects TRBV29-1 to TRBJ1-2, with 7 bases fitting TRBD1. V trimming: 1 base; J trimming: 4 bases; junction bases outside the gene matches: 9. This CDR3 is built from 15 residues. Germline CDR1 is SQVTM and CDR2 is ANQGSEA. Here the CDR3 reads CSVEARAPGGYGYTF. CDR3 coding DNA: TGCAGCGTTGAAGCCCGAGCCCCAGGGGGCTATGGCTACACCTTC.

The gene calls are TRBV7-9 and TRBJ2-7; tentative D call: TRBD1 (5 bases). The CDR3 totals 17 residues. Germline loops: CDR1 SEHNR, CDR2 FQNEAQ (reference sequence). The V end was cut by 5 bases, the J end by 3 bases, with 23 bases between. CDR3 in amino acids: CASSRTLGRQGNYEQYF. The DNA of the CDR3 is TGTGCCAGCAGCCGAACCCTAGGCCGGCAGGGAAACTACGAGCAGTACTTC.

The chain uses TRBV10-1 and TRBJ2-7, with TRBD1 matching 8 bases. CDR1 and CDR2 (germline): WNHNN, SYGVQD (reference sequence). This CDR3 is 16 amino acids long. The ends lost 4 bases at V and 3 bases at J; junction bases unmatched: 11. This CDR3 reads CASSVGSGRGLYEQYF. In DNA form, the CDR3 reads TGCGCCAGCAGTGTGGGTTCCGGCAGGGGGCTCTACGAGCAGTACTTC.

The rearrangement uses TRBV6-2 or TRBV6-3 and TRBJ2-1; no clear D. The CDR3 has 15 amino acids. The V and J ends lost 2 bases and 0 bases respectively, with 8 bases between them. The germline CDR1 and CDR2 sequences are MNHEY and SVGEGT. CDR3 nucleotide sequence: TGTGCCAGCAGTTACCCGTTGGGCTCCTACAATGAGCAGTTCTTC. Amino acid sequence: CASSYPLGSYNEQFF.

The J gene is TRBJ2-6, the V gene TRBV6-5; D unclear. This CDR3 is built from 13 residues. In germline, CDR1 is MNHEY, CDR2 SVGAGI. V was trimmed by 6 bases and J by 0 bases, leaving 3 bases between them. The chain's CDR3 is CASSLSGANVLTF. The CDR3 DNA follows: TGTGCCAGCAGCCTCTCTGGGGCCAACGTCCTGACTTTC.

Details on this clone: Other nucleotide sequences from this sample produce the same CDR3. The V gene is TRBV27, the J gene TRBJ1-5; D is undetermined. CDR1 and CDR2 from the germline V gene are MNHEY and SMNVEV (reference sequence). The CDR3 loop spans 13 amino acids. V was cut by 0 bases and J by 3 bases, with 3 bases left in between. The CDR3 sequence is CASSLSANQPQHF. Here the CDR3 DNA reads TGTGCCAGCAGTTTATCGGCCAATCAGCCCCAGCATTTT.

The rearrangement links TRBV3-1 (or the pseudogene TRBV3-2) to TRBJ2-1; 9 positions match TRBD1. CDR3 size: 14 residues. Germline-derived CDR1 and CDR2 are LGHDT and YNNKEL (reference sequence). V lost 3 bases, J lost 9 bases, and 6 bases stayed unmatched. CDR3 loop: CASSHPGQGSEQFF. In nucleotides, the CDR3 is TGTGCCAGCAGCCACCCTGGACAGGGGAGTGAGCAGTTCTTC.

The chain recombines TRBV11-3 with TRBJ1-2; 9 positions match TRBD1. The length of the CDR3 is 19 residues. Germline CDR1 is SGHNT and CDR2 is YENEEA. Trimming at V came to 1 base and at J to 7 bases, leaving 19 bases not matched to a gene. CDR3 in DNA: TGTGCCAGCAGCTTAGGGATTGGGGGACAGGGATCAGGCCCAGTTGGCTACACCTTC. Translating gives CASSLGIGGQGSGPVGYTF. Together with reference TRBV11-3 and TRBJ1-2, the CDR3 gives the full variable domain: EAGVVQSPRYKIIEKKQPVAFWCNPISGHNTLYWYLQNLGQGPELLIRYENEEAVDDSQLPKDRFSAERLKGVDSTLKIQPAELGDSAVYLCASSLGIGGQGSGPVGYTFGSGTRLTVV.

V is TRBV20-1 and J is TRBJ1-4; D ambiguous. CDR1 and CDR2 from the germline V gene are DFQATT and SNEGSKA (reference sequence). The CDR3 covers 11 residues. Trimming took off 4 bases at V and 8 bases at J, with 8 bases between the two ends. For the CDR3, the DNA is TGCAGTGCTACCAGTGCGGAAAAACTGTTTTTT. Translated: CSATSAEKLFF.

Points on this clone: Distinct nucleotide sequences in the sample also encode this CDR3. The chain carries TRBV3-1 (or the pseudogene TRBV3-2) and TRBJ2-2; weak D call: TRBD2 (6 bases). This CDR3 is 15 amino acids long. Looked up from germline, CDR1 is LGHDT and CDR2 is YNNKEL (reference sequence). The V and J ends lost 1 base and 0 bases respectively, with 6 bases between them. The CDR3 coding sequence is TGTGCCAGCAGCCAAGGACTAGCGAACACCGGGGAGCTGTTTTTT. Translation: CASSQGLANTGELFF.

J is TRBJ1-4 and V is TRBV19; D is undetermined. CDR1 and CDR2 from the germline V gene are LNHDA and SQIVND (reference sequence). The CDR3 loop spans 14 amino acids. Trimming stripped 6 bases from V and 6 bases from J, with 14 bases between. The CDR3 region is CASRPTEDYEKLFF. The CDR3 region has the DNA TGTGCCAGTAGGCCTACTGAGGACTATGAAAAACTGTTTTTT.